What follows describes a single T cell receptor (beta chain). What it recognizes is unknown. There are 12 residues in the CDR3. Trimming took off 4 bases at V and 7 bases at J, with 11 bases between the two ends. CDR1 and CDR2 (germline): SGHDT, YYEEEE. With 60 Vbeta and 13 Jbeta primers, the PCR was carried out. Profiled with immunoSEQ multiplex PCR; TCRdb holds only in-frame clones, not every one. Of around 120,000 clones listed, about 76% are singletons. This entry comes from a study of cytomegalovirus exposure and HLA in healthy donors. Study outcomes and limitations: Most likely, a cluster of highly shared sequence variants arose as a sequencing artifact. Common viral pathogens (according to a later analysis) appeared linked to several of the most significant clusters.

The chain combines TRBV5-6 with TRBJ1-1, with D hard to call. Sequenced: PBMCs. The sequence was collected from a man in his sixties in good health and CMV-seropositive. The CDR3 region has the DNA TGTGCCAGCAGCCTAGGGCGGGGTGAAGCTTTCTTT. This encodes CASSLGRGEAFF.